What follows is one TCR beta chain and its context. Its antigen remains unidentified. It was with a sample-barcoded 5' primer and a J-beta primer mix that a second PCR of roughly 7 to 11 cycles was run. MiXCR, run by TCRdb on the 5' RACE reads, gives a single entry per CDR3 protein. The data hold about 2 million distinct CDR3 sequences, with roughly 50% observed a single time. CDR3 size: 15 residues. Trimming took off 5 bases at V and 1 base at J, with 12 bases between the two ends. From germline, CDR1 is SGHTA and CDR2 FQGNSA. The sample originates from a study of blood T cells in healthy people across ages. Study-wide points: The study found TCR beta diversity correlated strongly with naive T cell percentage.

The V call is TRBV7-2, the J call TRBJ2-1; TRBD1 is a possible D gene (5 bases). This TCR was sampled from a woman between 40 and 55 years old in good health. Sequenced sample: blood. The CDR3 bases are TGTGCCAGCAGCCCCCCAGGGATGTCCTACAATGAGCAGTTCTTC. Protein: CASSPPGMSYNEQFF.